This entry lists 25 T cell receptor beta chains sequenced from one sample in a study of cytomegalovirus exposure and HLA in healthy donors. The PCR was carried out with 60 Vbeta primers and 13 Jbeta primers. Method: immunoSEQ multiplex PCR; TCRdb's copy keeps in-frame clones and lacks some. Of around 250,000 clones in the sample, roughly 91% were seen once. Sequencing was performed on PBMCs. These receptors came from a girl aged 2 to 10 in good health and CMV-seronegative.

The chain employs TRBV5-6 and TRBJ1-5; D remains unclear. The CDR3 has 15 amino acids. The germline gives CDR1 SGHDT, CDR2 YYEEEE. V was pared by 2 bases and J by 0 bases, with 9 bases between. The CDR3 loop is CASSFVRDSNQPQHF. The CDR3 region has the DNA TGTGCCAGCAGCTTTGTACGAGATAGCAATCAGCCCCAGCATTTT. Variable domain in full (rest from reference TRBV5-6 and TRBJ1-5): DAGVTQSPTHLIKTRGQQVTLRCSPKSGHDTVSWYQQALGQGPQFIFQYYEEEERQRGNFPDRFSGHQFPNYSSELNVNALLLGDSALYLCASSFVRDSNQPQHFGDGTRLSIL.

V is TRBV15 and J is TRBJ2-7; the match to TRBD1 covers 10 bases. Germline V CDR1 and CDR2: LNHNV, YYDKDF (reference sequence). Trimming took 5 bases from V and 4 from J; bases not matched to a gene: 5. The CDR3 extends over 14 amino acids. The CDR3 here is CATSGRTGGYEQYF. Here the CDR3 DNA reads TGTGCCACCAGCGGACGGACAGGGGGGTACGAGCAGTACTTC.

This chain connects TRBV7-9 to TRBJ1-2, with D maybe TRBD1 (6 bases). Germline loops: CDR1 SEHNR, CDR2 FQNEAQ (reference sequence). This CDR3 spans 15 amino acids. V was trimmed by 4 bases and J by 4 bases, leaving 16 bases between them. CDR3 sequence (DNA): TGTGCCAGCAGCTCGGGGGGGCAGAGGGGCTATGGCTACACCTTC. It yields the protein CASSSGGQRGYGYTF.

V is TRBV4-1 and J is TRBJ1-1; a weak D match, TRBD1 (5 bases). This CDR3 has 15 amino acids. The germline V gene has CDR1 MGHRA and CDR2 YSYEKL. V was cut by 0 bases and J by 5 bases, with 13 bases left in between. The CDR3 sequence: CASSQDRRTNTEAFF. The CDR3, as DNA: TGCGCCAGCAGCCAAGATCGGCGGACAAATACTGAAGCTTTCTTT.

V usage is TRBV2 and J usage is TRBJ1-2, with D perhaps matching TRBD1 (5 bases). Germline CDR1 SNHLY, CDR2 FYNNEI. V was clipped by 1 base and J by 8 bases, with 11 bases between them. CDR3 size: 13 residues. CDR3: CASSEVEGRGYTF. The CDR3, as DNA: TGTGCCAGCAGTGAAGTGGAGGGGCGAGGCTACACCTTC.

The genes are TRBV10-1 and TRBJ1-3; weak D call: TRBD1 (6 bases). CDR3 length equals 15 residues. Trimming took 7 bases from V and 0 from J, leaving 13 bases between them. The germline V gene has CDR1 WNHNN and CDR2 SYGVQD (reference sequence). The CDR3 DNA is TGCGCCAGCAAAATAGACAGGAGCTCTGGAAACACCATATATTTT. It is translated as CASKIDRSSGNTIYF.

The V gene is TRBV5-4, the J gene TRBJ2-5; no clear D. The CDR3 has 13 amino acids. Germline CDR1 reads SGHNT; CDR2 reads YYREEE (reference sequence). The germline V and J ends were trimmed by 1 base and 4 bases, with 8 bases remaining between them. The CDR3 DNA reads TGTGCCAGCAGCTTGAGCCTGTTAGAGACCCAGTACTTC. It translates to CASSLSLLETQYF.

CDR3 nucleotide sequence: TGTGCCAGCAGCCCGGACAGGAACACTAATGAAAAACTGTTTTTT. Protein sequence: CASSPDRNTNEKLFF. The J gene is TRBJ1-4, the V gene TRBV6-5; TRBD1 agrees at 7 bases. Germline CDR1 is MNHEY and CDR2 is SVGAGI. This CDR3 spans 15 amino acids. Trimming cost V 6 bases and J 2 bases; bases outside gene matches: 6.

A single count supports this clone. The rearrangement joins TRBV7-9 to TRBJ1-2, with D tentatively TRBD1 (5 bases). The CDR3 covers 12 residues. V lost 5 bases and J lost 5, with 9 bases in between. The germline gives CDR1 SEHNR, CDR2 FQNEAQ (reference sequence). CDR3 residues: CASSGTPYGYTF. DNA of the CDR3: TGTGCCAGCAGCGGGACTCCTTATGGCTACACCTTC.

V and J are TRBV25-1 and TRBJ1-6; D might be TRBD1 (5 bases). Germline CDR1 and CDR2: MGHDK and SYGVNS. Between the trimmed V and J ends, which lost 2 bases and 0 bases, there was a span of 14 bases. CDR3 length equals 18 residues. The CDR3 DNA reads as TGTGCCAGCAGTGAACCCCACGGGGGGAGCTCCTATAATTCACCCCTCCACTTT. Its translation: CASSEPHGGSSYNSPLHF.

CDR3 in amino acids: CASSEGTSADTQYF. Written as DNA, the CDR3 is TGCGCCAGCAGCGAGGGGACTAGCGCAGATACGCAGTATTTT. The V and J genes are TRBV5-1 and TRBJ2-3; the match to TRBD2 covers 10 bases. The CDR3 spans 14 residues. Per the germline V gene, CDR1 is SGHRS and CDR2 is YFSETQ. V trimming: 4 bases; J trimming: 4 bases; junction bases outside the gene matches: 3. Drawing the rest from reference TRBV5-1 and TRBJ2-3, the complete variable domain is KAGVTQTPRYLIKTRGQQVTLSCSPISGHRSVSWYQQTPGQGLQFLFEYFSETQRNKGNFPGRFSGRQFSNSRSEMNVSTLELGDSALYLCASSEGTSADTQYFGPGTRLTVL.

The chain carries TRBV27 and TRBJ1-5; 7 positions match TRBD1. Germline CDR1 is MNHEY and CDR2 is SMNVEV (reference sequence). V lost 4 bases to trimming and J lost 2 bases; unmatched junction nucleotides: 5. The CDR3 has 15 residues. CDR3: CASSSGGKGNQPQHF. The CDR3 DNA sequence: TGTGCCAGCAGTTCAGGGGGTAAGGGCAATCAGCCCCAGCATTTT.

The chain carries TRBV10-1 and TRBJ2-1; 7 positions match TRBD2. CDR3 length: 14 residues. Germline assignment: CDR1 WNHNN and CDR2 SYGVQD (reference sequence). The J segment lost 11 bases and the V segment lost 0 bases, leaving 7 bases of the junction unmatched. The CDR3 DNA sequence: TGCGCCAGCAGTGAGTCGGGAGGGGTAGGCAAGCAGTTCTTC. Translating it yields CASSESGGVGKQFF.

The V and J genes are TRBV5-5 and TRBJ1-3; weak D call: TRBD1 (6 bases). The V gene lost 5 bases and the J gene lost 4 bases, with 13 bases spanning the gap. Germline CDR1 and CDR2: SGHKS and YYEKEE (reference sequence). The CDR3 loop spans 14 amino acids. CDR3 DNA sequence: TGTGCCAGCAGTGACACAGGGCCGGGAAACACCATATATTTT. Amino acid sequence: CASSDTGPGNTIYF.

The chain links TRBV7-2 to TRBJ2-3; TRBD2 matches at 9 bases. After removal of 0 bases from V and 0 bases from J, the junction contained 4 bases not matched to a gene. The germline V gene encodes CDR1 SGHTA and CDR2 FQGNSA. The CDR3 spans 17 residues. This CDR3 reads CASSLATLAGSTDTQYF. The CDR3 nucleotides are TGTGCCAGCAGCTTAGCGACGCTAGCGGGAAGCACAGATACGCAGTATTTT.

The chain has TRBV6-5 and TRBJ2-7; 13 bases agree with TRBD2. The J segment lost 3 bases and the V segment lost 4 bases, leaving 6 bases of the junction unmatched. In germline, CDR1 is MNHEY, CDR2 SVGAGI. The CDR3 spans 16 residues. In DNA, the CDR3 is TGTGCCAGCAGTTCGCAAGGGACTAGCGGGATCTACGAGCAGTACTTC. Translated, it gives CASSSQGTSGIYEQYF.

This chain links TRBV27 with TRBJ1-2; D possibly corresponds to TRBD1 (5 bases). CDR3 length: 14 amino acids. V lost 5 bases and J 6 bases, leaving 16 bases between the germline ends. The germline V gene has CDR1 MNHEY and CDR2 SMNVEV (reference sequence). The CDR3 DNA is TGTGCCAGCAGTCAAGGAAGGGGCGGGAATGGCTACACCTTC. Translated: CASSQGRGGNGYTF.

The V and J genes are TRBV6-6 and TRBJ1-4; no clear D. Trimming cost V 0 bases and J 8 bases, with 7 bases left between them. Germline assignment: CDR1 MNHNY and CDR2 SVGAGI (reference sequence). The CDR3 is 13 amino acids. CDR3 bases: TGTGCCAGCAGTTACTCCCCGGGGGAAAAACTGTTTTTT. This gives the protein CASSYSPGEKLFF.

This sequence joins TRBV15 and TRBJ2-3; tentative D call: TRBD2 (7 bases). V gave up 4 bases and J gave up 3 bases, with 17 bases separating them. The CDR3 runs 16 residues. The germline V gene encodes CDR1 LNHNV and CDR2 YYDKDF (reference sequence). The CDR3 DNA reads TGTGCCACCAGCATCGCCGGGGGGCTCGGTACAGATACGCAGTATTTT. It yields the protein CATSIAGGLGTDTQYF.

V usage is TRBV15 and J usage is TRBJ1-3, with no clear D. CDR1 and CDR2 from the germline V gene are LNHNV and YYDKDF (reference sequence). This CDR3 has 15 amino acids. V gave up 0 bases and J gave up 0 bases, with 6 bases separating them. CDR3: CATSRDHSSGNTIYF. For the CDR3, the DNA is TGTGCCACCAGCAGAGATCACAGCTCTGGAAACACCATATATTTT.

The chain is built from TRBV9 and TRBJ2-7, with TRBD2 identical over 12 bases. The V segment lost 0 bases and the J segment 5 bases; nucleotides outside the gene matches: 6. From germline, CDR1 is SGDLS and CDR2 YYNGEE. The CDR3 consists of 16 residues. The CDR3 DNA sequence: TGTGCCAGCAGCGTAGCTTCTAGCGGGGGGGCGGACGAGCAGTACTTC. Translation gives CASSVASSGGADEQYF.

The chain links TRBV18 to TRBJ1-5; 10 nucleotides line up with TRBD1. Germline CDR1 is KGHSH and CDR2 is LQKENI. CDR3 length equals 15 residues. J gave up 2 bases and V 2 bases, and 0 bases lay outside the gene matches. In DNA form, the CDR3 reads TGTGCCAGCTCACCAGGGACAGGGGGCAATCAGCCCCAGCATTTT. Residues: CASSPGTGGNQPQHF.

The chain carries TRBV20-1 and TRBJ2-7, with TRBD1 matching over 7 bases. The CDR3 runs to 11 residues. With 6 bases clipped from V and 5 bases from J, the junction kept 4 bases outside the gene matches. In germline, CDR1 is DFQATT, CDR2 SNEGSKA (reference sequence). The CDR3 loop is CSAPQGNEQYF. The CDR3 DNA sequence: TGCAGTGCCCCACAGGGGAACGAGCAGTACTTC.

The table lists this clone with a count of one. The chain links TRBV7-9 to TRBJ1-1; 9 nucleotides align to TRBD1. The CDR3 has 15 residues. Germline CDR1 is SEHNR and CDR2 is FQNEAQ (reference sequence). J was trimmed by 1 base and V by 1 base; bases with no gene match: 1. The CDR3 DNA reads TGTGCCAGCAGCTTAGGGGACAGGGAGAACACTGAAGCTTTCTTT. It codes for CASSLGDRENTEAFF.

A few counts support this clone. The chain couples TRBV5-1 to TRBJ1-1; weak D call: TRBD1 (5 bases). The CDR3 spans 15 residues. Germline V lookup: CDR1 SGHRS, CDR2 YFSETQ. Trimming removed 4 bases at V and 0 bases at J, with 13 bases between. CDR3 DNA: TGCGCCAGCAGCCCTAGACAGAACATGAACACTGAAGCTTTCTTT. Its translation: CASSPRQNMNTEAFF.